Shown below are 17 T cell receptor beta chains from a single sample sequenced in a study of T-cell memory formation after mild COVID-19. From the 5' RACE reads, TCRdb called clonotypes with MiXCR, one entry per CDR3 protein. This table has over 120,000 distinct CDR3 sequences, over 6% appearing once. The sample was PBMCs or a T cell subset sorted from them (not recorded which). These receptor sequences come from an adult woman who had mild COVID-19 (a few samples of this study predate the infection). Cell type and time point are not known.

The chain has TRBV5-6 and TRBJ1-2; D is uncertain. Germline CDR1 SGHDT, CDR2 YYEEEE. The CDR3 has 14 residues. Trimming left V 4 bases short and J 5 bases short, with 15 bases between. The CDR3 DNA is TGTGCCAGCAGCCCTGGATATTACTCGTATGGCTACACCTTC. It encodes CASSPGYYSYGYTF. The complete variable domain, with remaining parts taken from reference TRBV5-6 and TRBJ1-2, reads DAGVTQSPTHLIKTRGQQVTLRCSPKSGHDTVSWYQQALGQGPQFIFQYYEEEERQRGNFPDRFSGHQFPNYSSELNVNALLLGDSALYLCASSPGYYSYGYTFGSGTRLTVV.

This chain links TRBV5-5 with TRBJ1-2, with TRBD1 matching 7 bases. The CDR3 contains 15 residues. Germline values: CDR1 SGHKS, CDR2 YYEKEE (reference sequence). V shed 3 bases and J 8 bases; nucleotides not matched to a gene: 13. In nucleotides, the CDR3 is TGTGCCAGCAGCTGGCCTGGACAGGCTGGCGTCGGCTACACCTTC. It is translated as CASSWPGQAGVGYTF.

The chain couples TRBV24-1 to TRBJ1-1; D unclear. CDR1 and CDR2 (germline): KGHDR, SFDVKD. The CDR3 has 13 residues. With 4 bases removed from V and 1 base from J, the gap between germline ends came to 6 bases. Written as DNA, the CDR3 is TGTGCCACCAGTGAGCGGGGGAACACTGAAGCTTTCTTT. Protein product: CATSERGNTEAFF.

The sample holds one count of this clonotype. The chain couples TRBV20-1 to TRBJ2-2; 12 bases line up with TRBD2. The CDR3 consists of 16 residues. Per the germline V gene, CDR1 is DFQATT and CDR2 is SNEGSKA (reference sequence). V lost 5 bases and J lost 1; bases outside the gene matches: 5. CDR3 sequence (DNA): TGCAGTGCTGGGACTAGCGGGCGCCGGAACACCGGGGAGCTGTTTTTT. Its translation is CSAGTSGRRNTGELFF.

The chain is built from TRBV6-1 and TRBJ1-1, with no clear D. CDR1 and CDR2 (germline): MNHNS, SASEGT. With 7 bases removed from V and 0 bases from J, the gap between germline ends came to 6 bases. CDR3 size: 12 residues. Here the CDR3 DNA reads TGTGCCAGCAAGGCCATGAACACTGAAGCTTTCTTT. Residues: CASKAMNTEAFF.

The sample holds a few counts of this clonotype. The chain is built from TRBV3-1 and TRBJ2-7; D could derive from TRBD1 or TRBD2 (5 bases each). The CDR3 extends over 14 amino acids. The V end lost 4 bases, the J end lost 1 base, and 11 bases lay between the germline ends. CDR1 is LGHDT and CDR2 is YNNKEL in the germline V gene (reference sequence). In DNA, the CDR3 is TGTGCCAGCAGCCCGAGTGGGGGTTCCTACGAGCAGTACTTC. Encoded protein: CASSPSGGSYEQYF.

V usage is TRBV4-3 and J usage is TRBJ2-1, with TRBD2 matching over 10 bases. Germline V gene sequence: CDR1 LGHNA, CDR2 YSLEER. With 0 bases clipped from V and 0 bases from J, the junction kept 20 bases outside the gene matches. This CDR3 comprises 23 residues. The CDR3 region is CASSQEPTLWDSGGQSSYNEQFF. The CDR3 region has the DNA TGCGCCAGCAGCCAAGAACCGACCCTGTGGGATAGCGGGGGGCAGAGCTCCTACAATGAGCAGTTCTTC.

The sample holds many counts of this clonotype. The V call is TRBV10-3, the J call TRBJ2-5; TRBD2 agrees at 16 bases. The trim removed 10 bases at V and 7 bases at J, leaving 15 bases unmatched. CDR1 and CDR2 from the germline V gene are ENHRY and SYGVKD. The CDR3 has 17 residues. CDR3 in DNA: TGTGCCACCGGGACTAGCGGGAGGGCCGAGATGATATGGACCCAGTACTTC. Amino acid sequence: CATGTSGRAEMIWTQYF.

This clonotype was counted a single time. The chain has TRBV23-1 and TRBJ2-1; 12 nucleotides match TRBD2. TRBV23-1 counts as an open reading frame of uncertain function. V gave up 2 bases and J gave up 6 bases; unmatched junction bases: 14. The CDR3 is 19 residues long. As DNA, the CDR3 is TGCGCCAGCAGTCAACGGTCACCGCCTACTAGCGGGAGGTCCAATGAGCAGTTCTTC. It is translated as CASSQRSPPTSGRSNEQFF.

This clonotype came up a few times. One end of the junction is discordant with germline, which a read error may explain. The chain links TRBV7-7 to TRBJ2-6, with D hard to call. The CDR3 is 13 residues long. Germline CDR1 and CDR2: SSHAT and FNYEAQ (reference sequence). This CDR3 is CASSTREANVLTF. The CDR3 DNA follows: TGTGCTAGCAGCACTCGCGAGGCCAACGTCCTGACTTTC.

The chain uses TRBV12-5 and TRBJ2-1, with a possible D match to TRBD2 (6 bases). Germline assignment: CDR1 LGHNT and CDR2 FRNRAP. This CDR3 spans 15 amino acids. The V and J ends lost 3 bases and 5 bases respectively, with 14 bases between them. CDR3 in amino acids: CASGFSLARNNEQFF. CDR3 in DNA: TGTGCTAGTGGTTTTAGCCTAGCGAGGAACAATGAGCAGTTCTTC.

The CDR3 DNA sequence: TGTGCCAGCAGTTTATACCTCCCCTACGAGCAGTACTTC. It translates to CASSLYLPYEQYF. This sequence joins TRBV28 and TRBJ2-7; no firm D call. Germline loops: CDR1 MDHEN, CDR2 SYDVKM. This CDR3 comprises 13 residues. The V and J ends lost 1 base and 2 bases respectively, with 6 bases between them.

In this sample, this clonotype turned up many times. The chain carries TRBV29-1 and TRBJ2-7; D is unclear. Germline V gene lookup returns CDR1 SQVTM and CDR2 ANQGSEA. The CDR3 contains 12 residues. The V end was cut by 4 bases, the J end by 1 base, with 8 bases between. CDR3: CSVAGRSYEQYF. Written as DNA, the CDR3 is TGCAGCGTTGCAGGCAGGTCCTACGAGCAGTACTTC.

This clonotype was counted many times. The chain joins TRBV9 to TRBJ1-6; D unclear. CDR1 SGDLS and CDR2 YYNGEE come from the germline V gene. V shed 3 bases and J shed 6 bases, with 13 bases lying between them. This CDR3 contains 15 residues. In DNA form, the CDR3 reads TGTGCCAGCAGCGCCTCGGTCGGTAGTAATTCACCCCTCCACTTT. Protein sequence: CASSASVGSNSPLHF.

The sample holds many counts of this clonotype. The gene calls are TRBV5-1 and TRBJ2-7; 7 bases line up with TRBD1. Germline CDR1 and CDR2: SGHRS and YFSETQ. This CDR3 is built from 14 residues. Trimming cost V 0 bases and J 5 bases; bases outside gene matches: 5. The CDR3 reads CASSLGQGLDEQYF. CDR3 coding DNA: TGCGCCAGCAGCTTGGGACAGGGTTTGGACGAGCAGTACTTC.

Ten or more counts support this clonotype. This chain uses TRBV2 with TRBJ1-6, with D maybe TRBD1 (6 bases). The germline V and J ends were trimmed by 4 bases and 9 bases, with 25 bases remaining between them. Germline V gene sequence: CDR1 SNHLY, CDR2 FYNNEI. CDR3 length equals 18 residues. CDR3 in amino acids: CASSAEGDYGLLGSPLHF. The DNA of the CDR3 is TGTGCCAGCAGTGCTGAGGGGGATTATGGACTGTTGGGTTCACCCCTCCACTTT.

Ten or more counts support this clonotype. This sequence joins TRBV6-5 and TRBJ1-5; the D gene is possibly TRBD1 (6 bases). V was trimmed by 0 bases and J by 4 bases, leaving 7 bases between them. CDR1 and CDR2 from the germline V gene are MNHEY and SVGAGI. The CDR3 runs 14 residues. CDR3 DNA sequence: TGTGCCAGCAGTTACTCTCAGGGGAATCAGCCCCAGCATTTT. Its protein product is CASSYSQGNQPQHF.